This TCR beta chain was documented in a study of T cell responses to AZD1222 COVID-19 vaccine. Findings and caveats of the study: Vaccine-associated CD4 TCRs spanned spike, dominant at 160-218 and 743-854. Seropositivity was recorded at baseline in only a handful of AZD1222 recipients.

Details on this clone: Its specificity is not known.

Looked up from germline, CDR1 is LGHDT and CDR2 is YNNKEL (reference sequence). V gave up 2 bases and J gave up 7 bases; unmatched junction bases: 5. CDR3 length: 16 amino acids. TCRdb's table, derived via immunoSEQ multiplex PCR, lists solely in-frame clones and lacks some. Of roughly 120,000 clones detected, around nine tenths appear once; the ten largest clones hold around 8.6%. The sequences come from peripheral blood, collected on day 0 of AZD1222 vaccination. The chain combines TRBV3-1 (or the pseudogene TRBV3-2) with TRBJ2-2, with 12 bases that match TRBD2. The TCR was taken from an adult in good health. The CDR3 sequence: CASSQSRGLAGGELFF. The CDR3 DNA reads as TGTGCCAGCAGCCAATCCCGGGGACTAGCGGGCGGGGAGCTGTTTTTT.